This T cell receptor beta chain was identified in a study of neoadjuvant anti-PD-1 for oral cavity cancer. Between the trimmed V and J ends, which lost 1 base and 6 bases, there was a span of 16 bases. Per germline, CDR1 GTSNPN and CDR2 SVGIG (reference sequence). This CDR3 spans 14 amino acids. These newly diagnosed stage II-IVA oral cavity squamous cell carcinoma patients had no prior systemic or radiation treatment. The data were produced by immunoSEQ multiplex PCR, yet TCRdb's version contains in-frame clones alone and is incomplete. This sample carries about 15,000 clones, roughly 70% of them seen once, and the ten largest clones take 2.6%.

This chain uses TRBV30 with TRBJ2-7, with D perhaps TRBD2 (5 bases). This clonotype originated in a person between 40 and 80 years old with oral cavity squamous cell carcinoma. The sequencing here drew on PBMCs, taken before nivolumab (anti-PD-1) treatment. In nucleotides, the CDR3 is TGTGCCTGGAGTGATCGGAGGCGCCCGGGCGAGCAGTACTTC. It is translated as CAWSDRRRPGEQYF. The variable domain in full, with the rest retrieved from reference TRBV30 and TRBJ2-7, is SQTIHQWPATLVQPVGSPLSLECTVEGTSNPNLYWYRQAAGRGLQLLFYSVGIGQISSEVPQNLSASRPQDRQFILSSKKLLLSDSGFYLCAWSDRRRPGEQYFGPGTRLTVT.